These T cell receptor beta chains were read from a single sample in a study of OX40 agonist ivuxolimab in advanced cancers. The data were produced by immunoSEQ multiplex PCR, yet TCRdb's version contains in-frame clones alone and is incomplete. This sample has 55,000 to 75,000 clones, with roughly 86% found just once. The source was CD4+ or CD8+ T cells sorted from blood, collected in a trial of the OX40 agonist ivuxolimab. The receptor source for this set is an adult with an advanced solid tumor such as melanoma, head and neck, liver or kidney cancer. Each CDR3 is given with its conserved first and last residue. The order of the fields is D gene, J gene, clone size, V gene, CDR3 DNA, CDR3 protein. D genes are given only for firm matches. A clone size is listed for some rows: how often the clone was seen (once, few, many), or a class if it is expanded.

-,TRBJ2-3,-,TRBV25-1,TGTGCCAGCAGTGAATATTGGGGCCGCCGCGATACGCAGTATTTT,CASSEYWGRRDTQYF
-,TRBJ2-7,-,TRBV6-5,TGTGCCAGCAGTTATCGGGGAAGGGGTTACGAGCAGTACTTC,CASSYRGRGYEQYF
TRBD2,TRBJ2-7,-,TRBV28,TGTGCCAGCAGGGGGACTAGCGGGAGTTCTCCCCAAAGCTCCTACGAGCAGTACTTC,CASRGTSGSSPQSSYEQYF
-,TRBJ2-3,-,TRBV19,TGTGCCAGTAGTATATCGGGGAGCACAGATACGCAGTATTTT,CASSISGSTDTQYF
-,TRBJ2-1,once,TRBV29-1,TGCAGCTCCAGGGCCCCATCCTACAATGAGCAGTTCTTC,CSSRAPSYNEQFF
-,TRBJ2-3,-,TRBV7-2,TGTGCCAGCAGCTTATACCGGGGCACAGATACGCAGTATTTT,CASSLYRGTDTQYF
-,TRBJ2-7,-,TRBV10-1,TGCATATCCAGGTGTAGCTCCTACGAGCAGTACTTC,CISRCSSYEQYF
-,TRBJ2-7,-,TRBV18,TGTGCCAGCTCACCCCTGAGCGGACCTGCCTACGAGCAGTACTTC,CASSPLSGPAYEQYF
TRBD1,TRBJ1-1,-,TRBV28,TGTGCCAGCACTTCAGGGGGGCACACTGAAGCTTTCTTT,CASTSGGHTEAFF
-,TRBJ2-2,-,TRBV4-2,TGTGCCAGCAGCCAAGCGGGCAACAGGGAAAACACCGGGGAGCTGTTTTTT,CASSQAGNRENTGELFF
-,TRBJ2-7,-,TRBV4-2,TGTGCCAGCAGCCAAGATACAAGGCCCTACGAGCAGTACTTC,CASSQDTRPYEQYF
-,TRBJ2-5,-,TRBV7-3,TGTGCCAGCAGCCCCGCTGGAGGGGCGCAAGAGACCCAGTACTTC,CASSPAGGAQETQYF